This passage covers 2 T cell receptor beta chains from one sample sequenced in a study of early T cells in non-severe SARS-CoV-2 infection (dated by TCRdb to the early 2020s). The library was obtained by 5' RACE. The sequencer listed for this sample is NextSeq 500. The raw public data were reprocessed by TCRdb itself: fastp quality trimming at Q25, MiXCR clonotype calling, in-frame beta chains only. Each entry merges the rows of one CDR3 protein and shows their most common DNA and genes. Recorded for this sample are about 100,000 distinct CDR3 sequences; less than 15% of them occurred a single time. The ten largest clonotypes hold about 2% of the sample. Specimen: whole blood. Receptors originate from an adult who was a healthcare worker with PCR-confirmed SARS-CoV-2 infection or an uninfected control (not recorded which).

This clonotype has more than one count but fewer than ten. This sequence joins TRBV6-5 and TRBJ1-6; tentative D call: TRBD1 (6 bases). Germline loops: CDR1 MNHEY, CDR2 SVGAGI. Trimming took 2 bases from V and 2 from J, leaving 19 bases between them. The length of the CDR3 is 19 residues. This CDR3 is CASSYGLLQGSAYNSPLHF. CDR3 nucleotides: TGTGCCAGCAGTTACGGGCTCCTACAGGGATCGGCCTATAATTCACCCCTCCACTTT.

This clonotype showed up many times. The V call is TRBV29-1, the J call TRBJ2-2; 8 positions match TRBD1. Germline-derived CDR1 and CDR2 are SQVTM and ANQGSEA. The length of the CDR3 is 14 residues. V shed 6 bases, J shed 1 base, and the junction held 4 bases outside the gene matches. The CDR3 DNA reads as TGCAGCGTCCGACAGGGGCGGAACACCGGGGAGCTGTTTTTT. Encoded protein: CSVRQGRNTGELFF.